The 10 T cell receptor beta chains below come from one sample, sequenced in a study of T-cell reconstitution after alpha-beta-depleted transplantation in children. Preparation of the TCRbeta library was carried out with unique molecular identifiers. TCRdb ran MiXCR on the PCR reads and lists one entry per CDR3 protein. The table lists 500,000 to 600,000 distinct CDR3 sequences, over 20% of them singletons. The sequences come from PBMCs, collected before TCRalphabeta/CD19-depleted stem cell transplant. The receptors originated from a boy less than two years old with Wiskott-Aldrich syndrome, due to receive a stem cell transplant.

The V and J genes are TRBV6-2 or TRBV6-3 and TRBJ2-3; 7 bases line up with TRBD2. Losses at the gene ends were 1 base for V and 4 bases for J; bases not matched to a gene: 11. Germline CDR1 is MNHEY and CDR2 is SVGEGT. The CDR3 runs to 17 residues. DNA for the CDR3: TGTGCCAGCAGTTACTTACGTGGGTCGGGAGGACCAGATACGCAGTATTTT. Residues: CASSYLRGSGGPDTQYF.

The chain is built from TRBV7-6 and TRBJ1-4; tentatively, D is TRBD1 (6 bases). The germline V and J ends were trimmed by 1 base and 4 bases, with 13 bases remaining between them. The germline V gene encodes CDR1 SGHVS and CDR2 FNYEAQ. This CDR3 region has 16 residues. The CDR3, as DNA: TGTGCCAGCAGCTTAGAGAAGGGGGTCGTTAATGAAAAACTGTTTTTT. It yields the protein CASSLEKGVVNEKLFF.

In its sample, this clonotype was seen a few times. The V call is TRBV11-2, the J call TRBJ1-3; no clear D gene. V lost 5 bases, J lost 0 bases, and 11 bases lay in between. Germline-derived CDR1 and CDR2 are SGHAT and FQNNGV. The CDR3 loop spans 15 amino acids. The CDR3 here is CASSPKSGSGNTIYF. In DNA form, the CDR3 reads TGTGCCAGCAGCCCCAAAAGTGGCTCTGGAAACACCATATATTTT. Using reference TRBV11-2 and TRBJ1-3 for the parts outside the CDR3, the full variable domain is EAGVAQSPRYKIIEKRQSVAFWCNPISGHATLYWYQQILGQGPKLLIQFQNNGVVDDSQLPKDRFSAERLKGVDSTLKIQPAKLEDSAVYLCASSPKSGSGNTIYFGEGSWLTVV.

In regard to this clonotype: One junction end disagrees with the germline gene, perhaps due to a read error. The CDR3 loop is CASSLSAADSQPVVF. CDR3 DNA: TGTGCCAGCAGTTTATCCGCCGCGGACAGCCAACCCGTGGTCTTC. The rearrangement uses TRBV28 and TRBJ2-1, with D maybe TRBD1 (6 bases). The CDR3 has 15 amino acids. Germline V CDR1 and CDR2: MDHEN, SYDVKM.

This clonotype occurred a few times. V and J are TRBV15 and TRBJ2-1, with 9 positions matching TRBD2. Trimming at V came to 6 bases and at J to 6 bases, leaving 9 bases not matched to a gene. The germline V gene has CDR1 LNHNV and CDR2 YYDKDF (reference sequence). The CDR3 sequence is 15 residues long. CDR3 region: CATRGATSGLNEQFF. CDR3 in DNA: TGTGCCACCAGAGGAGCAACTAGCGGGCTCAATGAGCAGTTCTTC. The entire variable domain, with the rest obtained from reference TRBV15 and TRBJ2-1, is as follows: DAMVIQNPRYQVTQFGKPVTLSCSQTLNHNVMYWYQQKSSQAPKLLFHYYDKDFNNEADTPDNFQSRRPNTSFCFLDIRSPGLGDTAMYLCATRGATSGLNEQFFGPGTRLTVL.

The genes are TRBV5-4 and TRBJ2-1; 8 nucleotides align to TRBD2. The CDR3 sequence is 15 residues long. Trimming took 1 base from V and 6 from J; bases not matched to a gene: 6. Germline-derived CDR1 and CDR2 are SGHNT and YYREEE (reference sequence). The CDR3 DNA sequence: TGTGCCAGCAGCTTGAGTCCTAGCGGGTCCAATGAGCAGTTCTTC. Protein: CASSLSPSGSNEQFF.

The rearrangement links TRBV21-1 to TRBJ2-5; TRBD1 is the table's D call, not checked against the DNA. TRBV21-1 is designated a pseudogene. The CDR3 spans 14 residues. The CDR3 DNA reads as TGTGCCAGCAGCAAATACCAGGGTAGGAAGACCCAGTACTTC. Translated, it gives CASSKYQGRKTQYF.

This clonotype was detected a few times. CDR3 region: CAISEHRGGTEAFF. CDR3 sequence (DNA): TGTGCCATCAGTGAACACAGGGGAGGAACTGAAGCTTTCTTT. V usage is TRBV10-3 and J usage is TRBJ1-1; the match to TRBD1 covers 7 bases. This CDR3 is built from 14 residues. Germline V lookup: CDR1 ENHRY, CDR2 SYGVKD. V was clipped by 3 bases and J by 5 bases; unmatched bases: 6.

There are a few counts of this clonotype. The CDR3: CASSRSGAPGELFF. In DNA form, the CDR3 reads TGTGCCAGCAGTAGATCGGGAGCCCCCGGGGAGCTGTTTTTT. This rearrangement joins TRBV27 to TRBJ2-2, with a tentative D call TRBD2 (6 bases). Trimming shortened V by 5 bases and J by 6 bases, and 13 bases separated the two germline ends. Germline V gene sequence: CDR1 MNHEY, CDR2 SMNVEV (reference sequence). The CDR3 has 14 amino acids.

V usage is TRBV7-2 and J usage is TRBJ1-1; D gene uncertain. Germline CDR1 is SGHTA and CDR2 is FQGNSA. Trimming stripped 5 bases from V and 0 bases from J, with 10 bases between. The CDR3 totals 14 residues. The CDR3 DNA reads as TGTGCCAGCAGCCTACGGTCTATGAACACTGAAGCTTTCTTT. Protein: CASSLRSMNTEAFF.